The source of this T cell receptor beta chain is a study of cytomegalovirus exposure and HLA in healthy donors. The wider study: Earlier work reported 100 million or so unique TCR beta sequences from approximately 180 million T cells. Study findings and constraints: Earlier analysis looked at TCR beta V segments, and most were productive about 87% or about 30% of the time. CMV serostatus was the sole immune exposure information available.

PCR was performed using 60 Vbeta and 13 Jbeta primers. Profiled with immunoSEQ multiplex PCR; TCRdb holds only in-frame clones, not every one. The sample lists approximately 120,000 clones; 80% to 90% were seen once. This clone was counted only a few times. Its antigen is undetermined. Trimming cost V 7 bases and J 4 bases, with 11 bases left between them. The germline gives CDR1 MNHEY, CDR2 SVGAGI. This CDR3 is 13 amino acids long. This chain uses TRBV6-5 with TRBJ1-5; possible D gene TRBD1, 6 bases. The source of this sequence is a woman aged 40-49 years in good health and CMV-seropositive. Input material: PBMCs. CDR3 region: CASNRDINQPQHF. CDR3 in DNA: TGTGCCAGCAACCGGGACATTAATCAGCCCCAGCATTTT.